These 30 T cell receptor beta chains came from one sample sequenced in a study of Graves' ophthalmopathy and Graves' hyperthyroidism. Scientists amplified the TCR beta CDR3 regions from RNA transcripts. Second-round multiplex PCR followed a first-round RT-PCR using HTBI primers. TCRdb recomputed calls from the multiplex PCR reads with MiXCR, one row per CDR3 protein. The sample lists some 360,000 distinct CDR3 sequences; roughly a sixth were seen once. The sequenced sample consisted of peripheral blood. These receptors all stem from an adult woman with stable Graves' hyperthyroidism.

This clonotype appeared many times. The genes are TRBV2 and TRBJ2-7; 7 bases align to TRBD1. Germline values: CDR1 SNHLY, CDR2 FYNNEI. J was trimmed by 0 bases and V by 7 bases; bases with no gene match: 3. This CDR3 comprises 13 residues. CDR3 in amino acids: CASTGQHSYEQYF. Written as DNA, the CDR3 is TGTGCCAGCACGGGACAGCACTCCTACGAGCAGTACTTC.

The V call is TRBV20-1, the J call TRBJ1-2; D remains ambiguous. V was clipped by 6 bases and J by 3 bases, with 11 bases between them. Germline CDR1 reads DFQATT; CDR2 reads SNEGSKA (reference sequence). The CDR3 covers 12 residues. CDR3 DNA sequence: TGCAGTGCCAGTGAATTGGACTATGGCTACACCTTC. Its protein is CSASELDYGYTF.

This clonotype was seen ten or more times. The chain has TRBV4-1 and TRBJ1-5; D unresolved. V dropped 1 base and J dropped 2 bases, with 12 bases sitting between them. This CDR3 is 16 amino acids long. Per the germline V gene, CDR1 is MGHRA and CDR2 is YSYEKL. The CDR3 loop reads CASSQADGIGNQPQHF. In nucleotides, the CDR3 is TGCGCCAGCAGCCAAGCGGACGGGATCGGCAATCAGCCCCAGCATTTT.

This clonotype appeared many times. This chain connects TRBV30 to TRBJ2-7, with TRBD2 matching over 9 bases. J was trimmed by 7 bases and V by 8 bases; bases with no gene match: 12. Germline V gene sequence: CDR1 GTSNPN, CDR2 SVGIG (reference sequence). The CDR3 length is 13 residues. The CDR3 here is CASDSGSLVEQYF. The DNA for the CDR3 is TGTGCCAGCGATAGCGGGAGCTTGGTAGAGCAGTACTTC. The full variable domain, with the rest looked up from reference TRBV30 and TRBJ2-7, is SQTIHQWPATLVQPVGSPLSLECTVEGTSNPNLYWYRQAAGRGLQLLFYSVGIGQISSEVPQNLSASRPQDRQFILSSKKLLLSDSGFYLCASDSGSLVEQYFGPGTRLTVT.

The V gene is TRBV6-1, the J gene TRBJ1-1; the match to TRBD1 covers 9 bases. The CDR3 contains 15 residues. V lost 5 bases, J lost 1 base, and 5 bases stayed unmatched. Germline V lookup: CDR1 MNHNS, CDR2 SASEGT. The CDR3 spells CASSTGGYQNTEAFF. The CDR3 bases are TGTGCCAGCAGTACAGGGGGCTACCAGAACACTGAAGCTTTCTTT.

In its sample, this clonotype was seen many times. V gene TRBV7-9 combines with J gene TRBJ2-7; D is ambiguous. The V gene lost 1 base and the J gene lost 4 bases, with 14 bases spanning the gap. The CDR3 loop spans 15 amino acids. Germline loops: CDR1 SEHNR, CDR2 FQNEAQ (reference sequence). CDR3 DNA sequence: TGTGCCAGCAGCTTAGTAAGTCTAGTGGGTTACGAGCAGTACTTC. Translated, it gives CASSLVSLVGYEQYF.

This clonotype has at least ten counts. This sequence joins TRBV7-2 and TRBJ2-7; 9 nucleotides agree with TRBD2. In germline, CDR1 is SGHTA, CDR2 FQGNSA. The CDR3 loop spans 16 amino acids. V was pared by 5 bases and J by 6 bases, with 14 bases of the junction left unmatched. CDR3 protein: CASSPGGGGRAGEQYF. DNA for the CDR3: TGTGCCAGCAGCCCAGGGGGAGGCGGGAGGGCGGGCGAGCAGTACTTC.

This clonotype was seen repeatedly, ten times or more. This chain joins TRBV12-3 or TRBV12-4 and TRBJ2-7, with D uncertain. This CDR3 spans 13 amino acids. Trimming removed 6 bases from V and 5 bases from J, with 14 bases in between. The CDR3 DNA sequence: TGTGCCAGCAGCTTACTTGGGCAGAACGAGCAGTACTTC. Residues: CASSLLGQNEQYF.

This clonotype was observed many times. CDR3 in DNA: TGTGCCAGCAGTTTGTCGGGTATCATGAACACTGAAGCTTTCTTT. Translating gives CASSLSGIMNTEAFF. The chain uses TRBV27 and TRBJ1-1; D ambiguous. The germline V gene encodes CDR1 MNHEY and CDR2 SMNVEV (reference sequence). V dropped 3 bases and J dropped 0 bases, with 11 bases sitting between them. The CDR3 consists of 15 residues.

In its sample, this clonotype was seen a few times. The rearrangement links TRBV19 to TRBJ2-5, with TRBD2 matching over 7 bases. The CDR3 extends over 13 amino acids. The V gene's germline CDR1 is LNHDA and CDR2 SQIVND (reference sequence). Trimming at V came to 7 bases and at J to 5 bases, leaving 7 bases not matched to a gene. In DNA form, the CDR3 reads TGTGCCAGTAACCGGAGGGAGGGGGAGACCCAGTACTTC. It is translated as CASNRREGETQYF.

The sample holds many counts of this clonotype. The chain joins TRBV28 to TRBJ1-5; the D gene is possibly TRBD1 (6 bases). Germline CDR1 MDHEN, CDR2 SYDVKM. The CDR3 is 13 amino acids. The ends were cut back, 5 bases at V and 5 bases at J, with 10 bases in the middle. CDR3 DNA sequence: TGTGCCAGCAGTACAGGGTTTGATCAGCCCCAGCATTTT. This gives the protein CASSTGFDQPQHF.

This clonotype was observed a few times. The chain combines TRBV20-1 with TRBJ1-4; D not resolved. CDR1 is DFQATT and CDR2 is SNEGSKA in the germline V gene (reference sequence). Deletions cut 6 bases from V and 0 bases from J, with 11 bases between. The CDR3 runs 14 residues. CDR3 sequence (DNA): TGCAGTGCACCGGACCCCGCAACTAATGAAAAACTGTTTTTT. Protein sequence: CSAPDPATNEKLFF.

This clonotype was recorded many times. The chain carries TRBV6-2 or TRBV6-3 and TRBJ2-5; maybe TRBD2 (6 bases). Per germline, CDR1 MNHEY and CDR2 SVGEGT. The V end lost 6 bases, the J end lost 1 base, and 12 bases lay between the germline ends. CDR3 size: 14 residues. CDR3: CASSPMGGQETQYF. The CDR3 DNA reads TGTGCCAGCAGCCCTATGGGGGGCCAAGAGACCCAGTACTTC.

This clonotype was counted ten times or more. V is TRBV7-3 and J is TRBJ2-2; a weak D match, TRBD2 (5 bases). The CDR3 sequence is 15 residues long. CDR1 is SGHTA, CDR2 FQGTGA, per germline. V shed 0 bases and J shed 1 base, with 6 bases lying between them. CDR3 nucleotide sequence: TGTGCCAGCAGCTTAACCAGCGGGAACACCGGGGAGCTGTTTTTT. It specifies CASSLTSGNTGELFF.

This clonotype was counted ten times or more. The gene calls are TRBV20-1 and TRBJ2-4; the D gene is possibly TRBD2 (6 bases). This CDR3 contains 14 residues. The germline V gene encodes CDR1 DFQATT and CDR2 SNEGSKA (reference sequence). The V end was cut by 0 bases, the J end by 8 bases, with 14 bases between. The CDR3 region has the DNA TGCAGTGCTAGAGATCTGGACTACGGATACATTCAGTACTTC. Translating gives CSARDLDYGYIQYF.

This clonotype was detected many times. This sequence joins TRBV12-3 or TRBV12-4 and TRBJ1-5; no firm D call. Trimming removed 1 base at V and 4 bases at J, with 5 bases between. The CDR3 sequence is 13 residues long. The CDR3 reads CASSLERNQPQHF. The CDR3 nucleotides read TGTGCCAGCAGTTTAGAACGGAATCAGCCCCAGCATTTT.

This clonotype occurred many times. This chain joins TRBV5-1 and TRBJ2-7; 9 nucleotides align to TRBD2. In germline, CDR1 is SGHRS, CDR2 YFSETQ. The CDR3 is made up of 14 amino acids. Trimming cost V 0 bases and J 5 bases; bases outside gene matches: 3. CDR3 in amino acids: CASSLGLAGHEQYF. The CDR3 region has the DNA TGCGCCAGCAGCTTGGGGCTAGCGGGGCACGAGCAGTACTTC.

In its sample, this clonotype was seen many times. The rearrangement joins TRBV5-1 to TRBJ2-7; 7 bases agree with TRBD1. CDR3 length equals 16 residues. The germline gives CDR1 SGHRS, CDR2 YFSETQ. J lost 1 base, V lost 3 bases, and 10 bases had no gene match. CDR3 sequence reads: CASSSHTTGVSYEQYF. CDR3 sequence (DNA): TGCGCCAGCAGCTCCCACACCACAGGGGTTTCCTACGAGCAGTACTTC.

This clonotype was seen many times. This chain's CDR3 is CASSLGIRFGGYEQYF. The CDR3 coding sequence is TGTGCCAGCAGCTTAGGTATACGGTTCGGGGGTTACGAGCAGTACTTC. This chain links TRBV11-2 with TRBJ2-7; D is perhaps TRBD2 (6 bases). Trimming removed 1 base at V and 4 bases at J, with 17 bases between. The CDR3 is 16 amino acids. Germline V CDR1 and CDR2: SGHAT, FQNNGV.

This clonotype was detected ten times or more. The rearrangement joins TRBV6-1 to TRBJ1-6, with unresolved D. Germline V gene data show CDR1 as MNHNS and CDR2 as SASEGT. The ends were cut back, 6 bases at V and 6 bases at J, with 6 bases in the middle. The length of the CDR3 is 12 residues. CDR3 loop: CASRRANSPLHF. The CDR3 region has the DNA TGTGCCAGCAGGAGGGCTAATTCACCCCTCCACTTT.

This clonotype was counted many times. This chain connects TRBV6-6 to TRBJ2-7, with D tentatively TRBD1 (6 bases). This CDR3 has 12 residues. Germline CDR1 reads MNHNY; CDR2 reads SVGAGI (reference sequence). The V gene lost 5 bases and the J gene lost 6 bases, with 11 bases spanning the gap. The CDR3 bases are TGTGCCAGCAGTACAGGGTACTTCGAGCAGTACTTC. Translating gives CASSTGYFEQYF.

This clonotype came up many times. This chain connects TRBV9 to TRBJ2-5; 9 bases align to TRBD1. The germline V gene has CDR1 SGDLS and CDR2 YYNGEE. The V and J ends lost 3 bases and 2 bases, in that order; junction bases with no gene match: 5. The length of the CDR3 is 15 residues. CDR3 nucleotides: TGTGCCAGCAGCGAACAGGGGGCCCTGCAAGAGACCCAGTACTTC. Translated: CASSEQGALQETQYF.

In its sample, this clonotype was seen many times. The CDR3 DNA is TGTGCCAGCAGCCAAGATGCGCGGAGCTCTGGAAACACCATATATTTT. Its translation is CASSQDARSSGNTIYF. The chain couples TRBV14 to TRBJ1-3; D is uncertain. Germline V gene sequence: CDR1 SGHDN, CDR2 FVKESK. The CDR3 runs 16 residues. Trimming took 0 bases from V and 0 from J, leaving 9 bases between them. Combining the CDR3 with reference TRBV14 and TRBJ1-3 gives the whole variable domain EAGVTQFPSHSVIEKGQTVTLRCDPISGHDNLYWYRRVMGKEIKFLLHFVKESKQDESGMPNNRFLAERTGGTYSTLKVQPAELEDSGVYFCASSQDARSSGNTIYFGEGSWLTVV.

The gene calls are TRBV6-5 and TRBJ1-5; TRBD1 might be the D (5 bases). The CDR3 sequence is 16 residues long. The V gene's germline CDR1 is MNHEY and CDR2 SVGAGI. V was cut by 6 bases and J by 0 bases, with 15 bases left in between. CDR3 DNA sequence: TGTGCCAGCAGCTATCGACAGACTTATAGCAATCAGCCCCAGCATTTT. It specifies CASSYRQTYSNQPQHF.

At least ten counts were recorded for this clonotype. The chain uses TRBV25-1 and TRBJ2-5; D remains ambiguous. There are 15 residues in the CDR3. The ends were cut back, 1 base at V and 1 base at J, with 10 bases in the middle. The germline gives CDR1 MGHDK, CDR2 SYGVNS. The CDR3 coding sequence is TGTGCCAGCAGTGAATCTCTTCCCACCCAAGAGACCCAGTACTTC. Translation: CASSESLPTQETQYF.

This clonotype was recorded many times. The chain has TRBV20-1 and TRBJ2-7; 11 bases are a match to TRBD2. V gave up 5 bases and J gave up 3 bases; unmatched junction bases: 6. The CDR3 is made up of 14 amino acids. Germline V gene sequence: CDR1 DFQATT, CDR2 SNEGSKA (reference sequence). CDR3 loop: CSARRLAGLYEQYF. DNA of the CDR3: TGCAGTGCTCGCCGACTAGCGGGACTCTACGAGCAGTACTTC.

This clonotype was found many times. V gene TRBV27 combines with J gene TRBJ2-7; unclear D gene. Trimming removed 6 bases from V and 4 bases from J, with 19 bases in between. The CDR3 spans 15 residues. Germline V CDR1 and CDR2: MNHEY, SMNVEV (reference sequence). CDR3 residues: CASRLLWGIGYEQYF. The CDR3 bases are TGTGCCAGCAGACTCTTGTGGGGTATTGGTTACGAGCAGTACTTC.

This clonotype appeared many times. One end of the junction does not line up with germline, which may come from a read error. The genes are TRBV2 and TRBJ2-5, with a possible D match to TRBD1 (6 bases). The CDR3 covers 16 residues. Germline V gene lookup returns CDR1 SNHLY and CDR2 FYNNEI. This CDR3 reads CASSEDLLAGEEAQYF. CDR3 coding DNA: TGTGCCAGCAGTGAAGACCTCTTAGCAGGGGAAGAGGCCCAGTACTTC.

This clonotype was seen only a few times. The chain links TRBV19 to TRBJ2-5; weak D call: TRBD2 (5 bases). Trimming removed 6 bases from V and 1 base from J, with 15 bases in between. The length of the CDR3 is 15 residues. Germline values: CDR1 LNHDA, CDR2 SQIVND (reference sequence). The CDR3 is CASREGRAAQETQYF. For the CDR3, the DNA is TGTGCCAGTAGAGAGGGTAGGGCCGCCCAAGAGACCCAGTACTTC.

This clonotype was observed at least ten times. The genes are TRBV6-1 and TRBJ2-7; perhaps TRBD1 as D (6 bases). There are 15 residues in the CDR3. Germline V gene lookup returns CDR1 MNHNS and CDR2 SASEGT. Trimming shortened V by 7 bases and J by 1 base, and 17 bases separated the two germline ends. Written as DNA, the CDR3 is TGTGCCAGCAAACCCGGGTCCAGGGGATCCTACGAGCAGTACTTC. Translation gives CASKPGSRGSYEQYF.